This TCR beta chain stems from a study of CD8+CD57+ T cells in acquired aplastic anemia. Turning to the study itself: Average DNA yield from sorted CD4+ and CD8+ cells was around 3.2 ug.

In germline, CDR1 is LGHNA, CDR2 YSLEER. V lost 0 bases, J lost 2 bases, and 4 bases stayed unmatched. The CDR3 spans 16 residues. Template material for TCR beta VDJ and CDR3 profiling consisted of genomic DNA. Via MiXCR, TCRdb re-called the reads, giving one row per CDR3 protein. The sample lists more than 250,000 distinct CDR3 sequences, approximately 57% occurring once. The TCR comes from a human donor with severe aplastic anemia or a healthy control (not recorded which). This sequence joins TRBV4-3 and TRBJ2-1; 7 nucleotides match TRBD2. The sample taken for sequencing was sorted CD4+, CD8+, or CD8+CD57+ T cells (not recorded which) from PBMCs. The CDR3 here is CASSQDPSGTYNEQFF. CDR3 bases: TGCGCCAGCAGCCAAGACCCTAGCGGTACCTACAATGAGCAGTTCTTC.